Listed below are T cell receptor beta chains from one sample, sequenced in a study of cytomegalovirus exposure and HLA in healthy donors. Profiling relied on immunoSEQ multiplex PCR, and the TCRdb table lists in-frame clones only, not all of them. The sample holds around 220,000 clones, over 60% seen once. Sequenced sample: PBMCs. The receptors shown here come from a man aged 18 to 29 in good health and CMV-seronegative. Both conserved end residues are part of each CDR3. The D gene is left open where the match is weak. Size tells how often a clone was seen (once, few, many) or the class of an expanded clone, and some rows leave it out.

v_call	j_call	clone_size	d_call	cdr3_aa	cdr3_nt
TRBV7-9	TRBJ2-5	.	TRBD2	CASSKLAGEETQYF	TGTGCCAGCAGCAAACTAGCGGGAGAGGAGACCCAGTACTTC
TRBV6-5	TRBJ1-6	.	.	CAARGVSSYNSPLHF	TGTGCCGCCCGGGGTGTGAGCTCCTATAATTCACCCCTCCACTTT
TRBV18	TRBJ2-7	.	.	CASSQRDTEEQYF	TGTGCCAGCTCACAAAGGGACACAGAGGAGCAGTACTTC
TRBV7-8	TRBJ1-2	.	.	CASSLGHGYTF	TGTGCCAGCAGCTTAGGGCATGGCTACACCTTC
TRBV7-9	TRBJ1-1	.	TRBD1	CASSFMGQNEAFF	TGTGCCAGCAGCTTTATGGGACAGAATGAAGCTTTCTTT
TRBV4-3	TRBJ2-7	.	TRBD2	CASSQDGGGSYEQYF	TGCGCCAGCAGCCAAGATGGCGGGGGTTCCTACGAGCAGTACTTC
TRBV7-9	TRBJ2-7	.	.	CASSGAYEQYF	TGTGCCAGCAGCGGAGCCTACGAGCAGTACTTC
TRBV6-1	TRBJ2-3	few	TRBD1	CASSEGQGFTDTQYF	TGTGCCAGCAGTGAGGGACAGGGATTCACAGATACGCAGTATTTT
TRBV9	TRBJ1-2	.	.	CASSSTDYYTF	TGTGCCAGCAGTTCCACAGATTACTACACCTTC
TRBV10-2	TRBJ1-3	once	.	CASGDYSGNTIYF	TGCGCCAGCGGGGACTACTCTGGAAACACCATATATTTT
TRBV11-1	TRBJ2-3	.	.	CASSVRRFTDTQYF	TGTGCCAGCAGCGTCAGGCGATTTACTGATACGCAGTATTTT
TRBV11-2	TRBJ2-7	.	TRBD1	CASSEPQGAVNYEQYF	TGTGCCAGCAGCGAACCCCAGGGGGCCGTCAACTACGAGCAGTACTTC
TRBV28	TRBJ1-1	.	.	CASNPGNTEAFF	TGTGCCAGCAATCCAGGGAACACTGAAGCTTTCTTT
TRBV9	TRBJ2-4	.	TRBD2	CASSVGGWGGPGDKNIQYF	TGTGCCAGCAGCGTAGGAGGATGGGGGGGACCTGGGGACAAAAACATTCAGTACTTC
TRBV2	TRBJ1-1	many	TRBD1	CASSAQGGTEAFF	TGTGCCAGCAGTGCCCAGGGGGGCACTGAAGCTTTCTTT
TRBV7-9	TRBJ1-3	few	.	CASSSAGGWGNTIYF	TGTGCCAGCAGCTCCGCGGGAGGTTGGGGAAACACCATATATTTT
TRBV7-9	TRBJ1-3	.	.	CASSPLDGYSGNTIYF	TGTGCCAGCAGCCCCCTTGACGGGTACTCTGGAAACACCATATATTTT
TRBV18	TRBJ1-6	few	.	CASSTVNSPLHF	TGTGCCAGCTCAACAGTTAATTCACCCCTCCACTTT
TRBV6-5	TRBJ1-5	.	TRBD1	CASSYGKGAHQPQHF	TGTGCCAGCAGTTACGGAAAGGGGGCCCATCAGCCCCAGCATTTT
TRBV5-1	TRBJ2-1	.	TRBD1	CASSWGFRQGYFDEQFF	TGCGCCAGCAGCTGGGGGTTCCGACAGGGGTATTTCGATGAGCAGTTCTTC
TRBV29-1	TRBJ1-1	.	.	CSVVPQGLNTEAFF	TGCAGCGTTGTCCCCCAGGGGTTGAACACTGAAGCTTTCTTT
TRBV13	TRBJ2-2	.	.	CASSFMAENTGELFF	TGTGCCAGCAGCTTTATGGCAGAAAACACCGGGGAGCTGTTTTTT
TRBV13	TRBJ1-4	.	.	CASSLAAGGNEKLFF	TGTGCCAGCAGCTTAGCCGCGGGAGGTAATGAAAAACTGTTTTTT
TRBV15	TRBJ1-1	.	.	CATGEGLNTEAFF	TGTGCCACCGGGGAGGGGTTGAACACTGAAGCTTTCTTT
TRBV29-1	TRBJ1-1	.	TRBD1	CSVLTGGGEAFF	TGCAGCGTTCTCACAGGGGGCGGTGAAGCTTTCTTT
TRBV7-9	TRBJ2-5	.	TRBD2	CASSLNPGLLGGTQYF	TGTGCCAGCAGCTTAAACCCGGGACTACTGGGGGGGACCCAGTACTTC
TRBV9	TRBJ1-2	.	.	CASSVVSDRSYGYTF	TGTGCCAGCAGCGTAGTTTCGGACAGAAGCTATGGCTACACCTTC
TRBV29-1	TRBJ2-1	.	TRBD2	CSVRLANYNEQFF	TGCAGCGTTAGACTAGCGAACTACAATGAGCAGTTCTTC